The rows below give T cell receptor beta chains drawn from one sample of a study of PD-1 blockade in classical Hodgkin lymphoma. Assay: immunoSEQ multiplex PCR; the TCRdb copy retains only in-frame clones and omits some. Here the sample spans around 60,000 clones, over 85% being singletons. This sample comprised peripheral blood mononuclear cells (PBMCs), obtained before the fourth cycle of nivolumab. Receptors originate from a human donor with classical Hodgkin lymphoma. CDR3s include the opening cysteine and the closing phenylalanine or tryptophan.

>TRBV7-9|TRBJ2-7
CASSSSVGASSYEQYF
>TRBV27|TRBJ2-1
CASSSGRAGYNEQFF
>TRBV19|TRBJ2-7
CASRYRASGLWEQYF
>TRBV19|TRBJ2-7
CASSMDRGQDEQYF
>TRBV6-4|TRBJ1-1
CASSDSSRNTEAFF
>TRBV25-1|TRBJ1-2
CASSAWDGYTF
>TRBV21-1|TRBJ2-5
CASSTEPGETQYF
>TRBV9|TRBJ2-1
CASSWTSGEQFF
>TRBV7-6|TRBJ2-7
CASWTSPYEQYF
>TRBV6-8|TRBJ1-2
CASSPRARQPRVCGYTF
>TRBV18|TRBJ2-6
CASSPGSSGANVLTF
>TRBV19|TRBJ2-7
CASSILGKREQYF
>TRBV28|TRBJ2-1
CASSSIVGPIRNEQFF
>TRBV27|TRBJ1-6
CASGPLGGDSPLHF
>TRBV4-1|TRBJ2-7
CASSQTLVWVGEQYF
>TRBV10-3|TRBJ1-2
CAISYAGTGANYGYTF
>TRBV25-1|TRBJ2-7
CASSLGTATYEQYF
>TRBV19|TRBJ2-6
CASTVTRILSGANVLTF
>TRBV6-1|TRBJ1-5
CASSNQQGNQPQHF
>TRBV5-6|TRBJ2-1
CASSLGAYNEQFF
>TRBV7-6|TRBJ1-5
CASSPGQGGQPQHF
>TRBV10-3|TRBJ1-1
CAISESRGRGTVNTEAFF
>TRBV2|TRBJ2-5
CASSDRDTVWSQYF
>TRBV9|TRBJ1-2
CASRGDSYGYTF
>TRBV19|TRBJ2-1
CASSIPGSSYNEQFF
>TRBV27|TRBJ2-1
CASSLSGYSYNEQFF
>TRBV18|TRBJ2-5
CASSPGGGRETQYF
>TRBV7-9|TRBJ1-5
CASGQGIQPQHF
>TRBV9|TRBJ2-1
CASTTGLAGYNEQFF
>TRBV28|TRBJ1-2
CASSSHLGQGGLYYGYTF
>TRBV29-1|TRBJ2-7
CSVEAPSAGSRHEQYF
>TRBV9|TRBJ1-1
CASSVATGGEEAFF
>TRBV4-1|TRBJ1-4
CASSQVPGQREKLFF
>TRBV30|TRBJ1-5
CAWNPGYGNQPQHF
>TRBV4-2|TRBJ2-2
CASNRDYPTGELFF
>TRBV25-1|TRBJ2-1
CASSDRGSYNEQFF
>TRBV28|TRBJ2-5
CASSMTGVGWETQYF
>TRBV6-6|TRBJ2-4
CASSIGQGVQYF
>TRBV27|TRBJ2-5
CASSLSLRAQYF
>TRBV10-2|TRBJ2-7
CASSVGAYEQYF